This T cell receptor (beta chain) stems from a study of cytomegalovirus exposure and HLA in healthy donors. Study context: Of the donors genotyped, several hundred in all, about 81% fell in the Caucasian-associated ancestry cluster.

The V gene's germline CDR1 is LNHDA and CDR2 SQIVND (reference sequence). CDR3 size: 13 residues. Trimming left V 4 bases short and J 1 base short, with 7 bases between. The PCR used 60 Vbeta and 13 Jbeta primers. Libraries were prepared by immunoSEQ multiplex PCR; TCRdb keeps only in-frame clonotypes and omits some of them. The profile shows roughly 240,000 clones, roughly 85% of them singletons. V usage is TRBV19 and J usage is TRBJ1-2, with D perhaps matching TRBD1 (6 bases). Sequenced input: PBMCs. The clonotype comes from a girl under 10 years old in good health and CMV-seronegative. Written as DNA, the CDR3 is TGTGCCAGTAGTAGGACAGATAACTATGGCTACACCTTC. It encodes CASSRTDNYGYTF.